This is a list of T cell receptor beta chains from one sample in a study of cytomegalovirus exposure and HLA in healthy donors. Profiled with immunoSEQ multiplex PCR; TCRdb holds only in-frame clones, not every one. In the table there are 150,000 to 200,000 clones, about four fifths of which are singletons. Sequencing used PBMCs. The receptors were sampled from a woman aged 45-65 years in good health and CMV-seronegative. Each CDR3 is given with its conserved first and last residue. D genes are given only for firm matches. Not all rows give a size; the values are once, few, many and, for expanded clones, a class.

d_call: .
j_call: TRBJ2-3
clone_size: .
v_call: TRBV9
cdr3_nt: TGTGCCAGCAGCCCCGAGTCAGGTTTGCCAGATACGCAGTATTTT
cdr3_aa: CASSPESGLPDTQYF

d_call: .
j_call: TRBJ1-5
clone_size: once
v_call: TRBV7-2
cdr3_nt: TGTGCCAGCAGCCTGGAGCGGAGGAATCAGCCCCAGCATTTT
cdr3_aa: CASSLERRNQPQHF

d_call: .
j_call: TRBJ2-3
clone_size: .
v_call: TRBV7-3
cdr3_nt: TGTGCCAGCAGCCTAAGGGGTGGAGGGGCTGGCACAGATACGCAGTATTTT
cdr3_aa: CASSLRGGGAGTDTQYF

d_call: .
j_call: TRBJ2-7
clone_size: .
v_call: TRBV25-1
cdr3_nt: TGTGCCAGCCTTAATATGGGCGTGCAGTACTTC
cdr3_aa: CASLNMGVQYF

d_call: .
j_call: TRBJ1-6
clone_size: .
v_call: TRBV5-1
cdr3_nt: TGCGCCAGCAGCTTGGGGACAGCCTCAGTTTTCCTCCACTTT
cdr3_aa: CASSLGTASVFLHF

d_call: TRBD2
j_call: TRBJ2-3
clone_size: .
v_call: TRBV6-5
cdr3_nt: TGTGCCAGCAGTTACGCTAGCGGGAGGACGCAGTATTTT
cdr3_aa: CASSYASGRTQYF

d_call: TRBD1
j_call: TRBJ1-5
clone_size: .
v_call: TRBV7-3
cdr3_nt: TGTGCCAGCAGCCAGGACAGGGAACAGCCCCAGCATTTT
cdr3_aa: CASSQDREQPQHF

d_call: .
j_call: TRBJ2-3
clone_size: .
v_call: TRBV6-5
cdr3_nt: TGTGCCAGCAGTCCGAGCGGCCTCACACATACGCAGTATTTT
cdr3_aa: CASSPSGLTHTQYF

d_call: .
j_call: TRBJ1-3
clone_size: .
v_call: TRBV6-5
cdr3_nt: TGTGCCAGCAGTTACTCCGACAGCTCTGGAAACACCATATATTTT
cdr3_aa: CASSYSDSSGNTIYF

d_call: .
j_call: TRBJ1-1
clone_size: many
v_call: TRBV2
cdr3_nt: TGTGCCAGCAGTGAGGAGGGGAACACTGAAGCTTTCTTT
cdr3_aa: CASSEEGNTEAFF

d_call: .
j_call: TRBJ1-2
clone_size: .
v_call: TRBV25-1
cdr3_nt: TGTGCCAGCAGTGAGAACAGGGTCTATGGCTACACCTTC
cdr3_aa: CASSENRVYGYTF

d_call: TRBD1
j_call: TRBJ1-2
clone_size: .
v_call: TRBV4-1
cdr3_nt: TGCGCCAGCAGCCACCCGGGACAGGGCGACTATGGCTACACCTTC
cdr3_aa: CASSHPGQGDYGYTF

d_call: .
j_call: TRBJ1-5
clone_size: once
v_call: TRBV19
cdr3_nt: TGTGCCAGTAGTCCAGGTGGCAGGGATAGCAATCAGCCCCAGCATTTT
cdr3_aa: CASSPGGRDSNQPQHF

d_call: .
j_call: TRBJ2-5
clone_size: .
v_call: TRBV5-1
cdr3_nt: TGCGCCAGCAGCTTCGGAGACAGCCAGGGGGAGACCCAGTACTTC
cdr3_aa: CASSFGDSQGETQYF

d_call: .
j_call: TRBJ2-1
clone_size: few
v_call: TRBV4-1
cdr3_nt: TGCGCCAGCAGCCAAGTAATCCTCTACAATGAGCAGTTCTTC
cdr3_aa: CASSQVILYNEQFF

d_call: TRBD1
j_call: TRBJ1-1
clone_size: .
v_call: TRBV6-5
cdr3_nt: TGTGCCAGCAGTTACTCGATGCCTCGGACAGGGAAAGCTTTCTTT
cdr3_aa: CASSYSMPRTGKAFF

d_call: .
j_call: TRBJ2-1
clone_size: once
v_call: TRBV6-4
cdr3_nt: TGTGCCAGCAGTGGACAGGTCGGCAATGAGCAGTTCTTC
cdr3_aa: CASSGQVGNEQFF

d_call: TRBD1
j_call: TRBJ1-1
clone_size: .
v_call: TRBV5-1
cdr3_nt: TGCGCCAGCATCCCCGGGACAGGACTAATGAACACTGAAGCTTTCTTT
cdr3_aa: CASIPGTGLMNTEAFF

d_call: TRBD1
j_call: TRBJ2-3
clone_size: .
v_call: TRBV18
cdr3_nt: TGTGCCAGCACCCTTAACAGGGGTGATACGCAGTATTTT
cdr3_aa: CASTLNRGDTQYF

d_call: TRBD2
j_call: TRBJ2-5
clone_size: .
v_call: TRBV18
cdr3_nt: TGTGCCAGCTCACCCTTGCCGCCAACTAGCGGAGCTATAGAGACCCAGTACTTC
cdr3_aa: CASSPLPPTSGAIETQYF